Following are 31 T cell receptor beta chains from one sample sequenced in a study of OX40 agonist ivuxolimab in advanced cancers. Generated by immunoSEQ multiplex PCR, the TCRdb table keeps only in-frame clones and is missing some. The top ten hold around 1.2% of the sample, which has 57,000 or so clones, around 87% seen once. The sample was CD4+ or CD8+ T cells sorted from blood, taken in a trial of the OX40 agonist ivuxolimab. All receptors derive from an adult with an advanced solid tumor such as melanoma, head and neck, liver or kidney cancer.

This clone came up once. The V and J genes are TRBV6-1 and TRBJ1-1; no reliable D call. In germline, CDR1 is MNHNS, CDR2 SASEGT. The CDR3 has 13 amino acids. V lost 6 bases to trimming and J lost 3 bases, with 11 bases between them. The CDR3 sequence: CASRKEGYTEAFF. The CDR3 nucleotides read TGTGCCAGCAGGAAGGAGGGATACACTGAAGCTTTCTTT.

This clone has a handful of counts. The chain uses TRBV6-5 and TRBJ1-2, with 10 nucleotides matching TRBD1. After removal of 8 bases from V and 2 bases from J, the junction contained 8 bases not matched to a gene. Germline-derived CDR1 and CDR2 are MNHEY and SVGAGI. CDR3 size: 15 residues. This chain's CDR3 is CASQATGQGNYGYTF. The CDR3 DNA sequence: TGTGCCAGCCAGGCTACGGGACAGGGGAACTATGGCTACACCTTC.

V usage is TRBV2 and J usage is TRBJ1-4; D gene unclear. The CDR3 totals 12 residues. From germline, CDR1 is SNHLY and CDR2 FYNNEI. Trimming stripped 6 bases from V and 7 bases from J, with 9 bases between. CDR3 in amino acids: CASRTQFEKLFF. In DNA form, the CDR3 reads TGTGCCAGCAGGACACAATTTGAAAAACTGTTTTTT.

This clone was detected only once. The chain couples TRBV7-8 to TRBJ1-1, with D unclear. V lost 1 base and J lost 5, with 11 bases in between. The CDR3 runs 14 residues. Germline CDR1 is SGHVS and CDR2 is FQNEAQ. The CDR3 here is CASSLGGRGTEAFF. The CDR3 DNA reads TGTGCCAGCAGCTTAGGTGGGCGTGGTACTGAAGCTTTCTTT.

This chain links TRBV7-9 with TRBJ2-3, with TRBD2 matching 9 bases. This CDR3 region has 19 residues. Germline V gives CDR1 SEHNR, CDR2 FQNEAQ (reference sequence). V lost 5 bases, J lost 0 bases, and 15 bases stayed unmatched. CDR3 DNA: TGTGCCAGCAGCGCCGGTTACGTGGGTCTAGCGGGGAGCACAGATACGCAGTATTTT. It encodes CASSAGYVGLAGSTDTQYF.

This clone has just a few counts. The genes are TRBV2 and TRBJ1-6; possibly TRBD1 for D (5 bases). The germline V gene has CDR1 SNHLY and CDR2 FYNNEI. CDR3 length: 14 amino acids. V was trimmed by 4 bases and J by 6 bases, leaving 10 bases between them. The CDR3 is CASSADMLNSPLHF. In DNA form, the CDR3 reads TGTGCCAGCAGTGCGGACATGCTTAATTCACCCCTCCACTTT. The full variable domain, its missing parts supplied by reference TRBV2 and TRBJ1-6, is EPEVTQTPSHQVTQMGQEVILRCVPISNHLYFYWYRQILGQKVEFLVSFYNNEISEKSEIFDDQFSVERPDGSNFTLKIRSTKLEDSAMYFCASSADMLNSPLHFGNGTRLTVT.

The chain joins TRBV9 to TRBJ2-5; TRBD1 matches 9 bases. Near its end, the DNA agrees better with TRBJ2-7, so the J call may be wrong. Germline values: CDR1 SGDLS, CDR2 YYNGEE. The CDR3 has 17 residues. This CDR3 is CASSVGSRTGAGYEQYF. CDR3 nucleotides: TGTGCCAGCAGCGTAGGGAGCCGGACAGGGGCCGGCTACGAGCAGTACTTC.

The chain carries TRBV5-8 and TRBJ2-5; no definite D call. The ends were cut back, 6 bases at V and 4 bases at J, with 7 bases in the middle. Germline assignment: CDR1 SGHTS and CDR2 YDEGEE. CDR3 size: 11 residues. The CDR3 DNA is TGTGCCAGCAACGGAAGAGAGACCCAGTACTTC. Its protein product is CASNGRETQYF.

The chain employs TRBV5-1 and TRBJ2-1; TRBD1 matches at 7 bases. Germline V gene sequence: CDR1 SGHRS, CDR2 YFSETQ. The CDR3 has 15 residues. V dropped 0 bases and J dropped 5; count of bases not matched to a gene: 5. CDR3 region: CASSLGGGWNNEQFF. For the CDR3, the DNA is TGCGCCAGCAGCTTGGGAGGGGGCTGGAACAATGAGCAGTTCTTC.

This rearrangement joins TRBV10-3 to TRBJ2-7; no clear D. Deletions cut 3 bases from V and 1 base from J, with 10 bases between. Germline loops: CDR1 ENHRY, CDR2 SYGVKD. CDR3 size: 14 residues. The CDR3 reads CAISDTAGSYEQYF. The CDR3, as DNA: TGTGCCATCAGTGACACGGCTGGTTCCTACGAGCAGTACTTC.

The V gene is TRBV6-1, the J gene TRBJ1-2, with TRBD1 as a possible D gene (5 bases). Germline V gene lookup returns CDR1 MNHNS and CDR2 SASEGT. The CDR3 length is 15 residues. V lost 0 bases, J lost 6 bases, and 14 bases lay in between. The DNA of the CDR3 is TGTGCCAGCAGTGAAGCGGACAAACCCCGCGATGGCTACACCTTC. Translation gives CASSEADKPRDGYTF.

For the CDR3, the DNA is TGTGCCAGCAGCGCCGGGACAGTTAATTCACCCCTCCACTTT. Translated, it gives CASSAGTVNSPLHF. This chain joins TRBV11-2 and TRBJ1-6; 7 positions agree with TRBD1. V was clipped by 5 bases and J by 6 bases; unmatched bases: 4. Germline V gene lookup returns CDR1 SGHAT and CDR2 FQNNGV. The CDR3 is made up of 14 amino acids.

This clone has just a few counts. The CDR3 reads CASSVSAGGTGEQYF. The CDR3 DNA sequence: TGTGCCAGCAGTGTATCAGCGGGGGGGACGGGGGAGCAGTACTTC. The rearrangement joins TRBV6-5 to TRBJ2-7, with TRBD2 matching over 10 bases. V lost 5 bases and J lost 7; bases outside the gene matches: 11. The germline CDR1 and CDR2 sequences are MNHEY and SVGAGI. The CDR3 extends over 15 amino acids.

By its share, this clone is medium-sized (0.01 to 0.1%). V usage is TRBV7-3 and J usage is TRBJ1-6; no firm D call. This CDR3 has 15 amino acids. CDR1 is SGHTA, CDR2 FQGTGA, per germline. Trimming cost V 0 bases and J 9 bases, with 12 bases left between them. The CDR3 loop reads CASSLTERSGSPLHF. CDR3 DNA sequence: TGTGCCAGCAGCTTAACGGAACGGTCGGGTTCACCCCTCCACTTT.

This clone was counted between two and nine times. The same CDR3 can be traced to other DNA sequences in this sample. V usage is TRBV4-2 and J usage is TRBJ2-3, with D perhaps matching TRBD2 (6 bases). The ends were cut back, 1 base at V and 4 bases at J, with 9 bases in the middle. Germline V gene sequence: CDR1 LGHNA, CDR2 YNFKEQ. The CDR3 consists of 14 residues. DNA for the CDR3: TGTGCCAGCAGCCAAGGGGGAGGCGCAGATACGCAGTATTTT. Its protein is CASSQGGGADTQYF.

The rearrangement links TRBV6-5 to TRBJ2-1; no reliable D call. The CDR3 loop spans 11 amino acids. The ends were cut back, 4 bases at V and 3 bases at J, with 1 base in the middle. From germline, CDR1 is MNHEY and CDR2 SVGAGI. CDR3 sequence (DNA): TGTGCCAGCAGTTTCTACAATGAGCAGTTCTTC. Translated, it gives CASSFYNEQFF.

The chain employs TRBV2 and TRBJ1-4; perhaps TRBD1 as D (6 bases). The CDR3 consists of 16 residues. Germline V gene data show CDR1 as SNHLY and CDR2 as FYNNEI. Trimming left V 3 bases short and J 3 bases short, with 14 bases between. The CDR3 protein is CASSEVSGDPNEKLFF. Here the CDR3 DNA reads TGTGCCAGCAGTGAGGTGTCAGGGGACCCTAATGAAAAACTGTTTTTT.

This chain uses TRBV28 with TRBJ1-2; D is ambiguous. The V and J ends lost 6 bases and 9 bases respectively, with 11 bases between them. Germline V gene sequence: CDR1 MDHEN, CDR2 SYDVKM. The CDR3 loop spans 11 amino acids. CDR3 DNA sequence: TGTGCCAGCAGGTCCAGCATTAGCTACACCTTC. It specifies CASRSSISYTF.

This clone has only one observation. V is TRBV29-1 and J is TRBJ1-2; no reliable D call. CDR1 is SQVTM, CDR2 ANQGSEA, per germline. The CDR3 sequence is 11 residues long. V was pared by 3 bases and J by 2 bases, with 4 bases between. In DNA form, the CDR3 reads TGCAGCGTTGACGGAAACTATGGCTACACCTTC. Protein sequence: CSVDGNYGYTF.

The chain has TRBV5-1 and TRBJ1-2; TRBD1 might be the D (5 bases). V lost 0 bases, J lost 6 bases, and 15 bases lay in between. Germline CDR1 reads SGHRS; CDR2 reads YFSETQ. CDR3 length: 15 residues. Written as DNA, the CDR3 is TGCGCCAGCAGCTTGGCACCCCAGGGTATGGATGGCTACACCTTC. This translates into CASSLAPQGMDGYTF.

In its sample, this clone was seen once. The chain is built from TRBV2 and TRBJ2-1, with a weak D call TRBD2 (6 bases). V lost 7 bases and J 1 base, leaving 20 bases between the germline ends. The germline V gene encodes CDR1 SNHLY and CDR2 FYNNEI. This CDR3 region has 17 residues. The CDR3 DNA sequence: TGTGCCAGCACCGAATGGGGCCAGAGCGGGTCCTACAATGAGCAGTTCTTC. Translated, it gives CASTEWGQSGSYNEQFF.

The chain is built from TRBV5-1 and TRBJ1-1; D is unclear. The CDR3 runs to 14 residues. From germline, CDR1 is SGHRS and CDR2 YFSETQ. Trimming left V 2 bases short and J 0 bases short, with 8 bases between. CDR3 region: CASSFADMNTEAFF. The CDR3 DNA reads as TGCGCCAGCAGCTTTGCAGACATGAACACTGAAGCTTTCTTT.

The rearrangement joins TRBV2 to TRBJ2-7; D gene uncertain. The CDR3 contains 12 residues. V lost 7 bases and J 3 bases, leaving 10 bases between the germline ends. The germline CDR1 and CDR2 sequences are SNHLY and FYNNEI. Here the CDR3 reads CASKGRSYEQYF. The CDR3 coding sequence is TGTGCCAGCAAAGGACGGAGCTACGAGCAGTACTTC.

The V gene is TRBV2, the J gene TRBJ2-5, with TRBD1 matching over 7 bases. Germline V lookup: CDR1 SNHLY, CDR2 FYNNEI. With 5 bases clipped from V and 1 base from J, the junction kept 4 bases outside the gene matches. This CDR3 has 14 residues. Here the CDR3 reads CASSLNRGQETQYF. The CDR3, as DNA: TGTGCCAGCAGTCTTAACAGGGGCCAAGAGACCCAGTACTTC.

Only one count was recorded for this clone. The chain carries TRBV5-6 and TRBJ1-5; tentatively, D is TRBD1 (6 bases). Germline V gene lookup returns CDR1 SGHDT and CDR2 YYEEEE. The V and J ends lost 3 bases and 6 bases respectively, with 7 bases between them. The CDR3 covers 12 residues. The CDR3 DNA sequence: TGTGCCAGCAGCTGGGGGGCTCAGCCCCAGCATTTT. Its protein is CASSWGAQPQHF.

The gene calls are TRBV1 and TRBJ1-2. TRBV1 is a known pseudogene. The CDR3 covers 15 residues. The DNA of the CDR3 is TGCACCAGCAGTCCCGGGGCGGGCGGGGGGTATGGCTACACCTTC. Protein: CTSSPGAGGGYGYTF.

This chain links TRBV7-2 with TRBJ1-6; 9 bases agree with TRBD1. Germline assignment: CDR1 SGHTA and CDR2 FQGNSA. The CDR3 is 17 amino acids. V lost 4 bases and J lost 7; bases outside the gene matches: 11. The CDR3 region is CASSSRLQGARNSPLHF. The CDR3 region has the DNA TGTGCCAGCAGCTCCCGATTACAGGGGGCAAGGAATTCACCCCTCCACTTT.

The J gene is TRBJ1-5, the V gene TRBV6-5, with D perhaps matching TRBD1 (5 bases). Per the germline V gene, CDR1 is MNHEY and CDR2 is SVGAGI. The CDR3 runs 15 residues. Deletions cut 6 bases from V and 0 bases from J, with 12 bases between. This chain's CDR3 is CASRLDRTSNQPQHF. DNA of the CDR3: TGTGCCAGCAGACTTGACAGAACTAGCAATCAGCCCCAGCATTTT.

The CDR3 region has the DNA TGTGCCAGCAGCTTGACTAGCTTGGAGACCCAGTACTTC. Protein: CASSLTSLETQYF. The chain joins TRBV7-3 to TRBJ2-5, with TRBD2 matching 7 bases. The ends lost 3 bases at V and 5 bases at J; junction bases unmatched: 3. The CDR3 totals 13 residues. Germline V CDR1 and CDR2: SGHTA, FQGTGA. Based on the CDR3 plus reference TRBV7-3 and TRBJ2-5, the full variable domain is GAGVSQTPSNKVTEKGKYVELRCDPISGHTALYWYRQSLGQGPEFLIYFQGTGAADDSGLPNDRFFAVRPEGSVSTLKIQRTERGDSAVYLCASSLTSLETQYFGPGTRLLVL.

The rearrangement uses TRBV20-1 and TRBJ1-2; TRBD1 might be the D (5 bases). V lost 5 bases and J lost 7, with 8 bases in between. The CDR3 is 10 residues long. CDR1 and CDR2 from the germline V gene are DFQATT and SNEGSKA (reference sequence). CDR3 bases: TGCAGTGCTTGGAGGGGTGGCTACACCTTC. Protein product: CSAWRGGYTF.

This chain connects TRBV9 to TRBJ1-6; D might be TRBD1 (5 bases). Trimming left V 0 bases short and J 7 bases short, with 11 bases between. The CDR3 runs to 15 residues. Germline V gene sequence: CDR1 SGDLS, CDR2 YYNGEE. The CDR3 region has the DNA TGTGCCAGCAGCGTAGATCTGACAGTAAATTCACCCCTCCACTTT. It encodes CASSVDLTVNSPLHF.